This T cell receptor (beta chain) was retrieved from a study of immune evolution from preneoplasia to lung adenocarcinoma. Clones were read by immunoSEQ multiplex PCR, and TCRdb kept only the in-frame ones, dropping some. Among roughly 11,000 clones listed, more than 65% were seen once. This CDR3 region has 13 residues. The V gene's germline CDR1 is MNHNS and CDR2 SASEGT. V shed 9 bases, J shed 10 bases, and the junction held 8 bases outside the gene matches. The sample comprised FFPE minimally invasive lung adenocarcinoma tissue. This receptor was obtained from a person between 65 and 80 years old with lung adenocarcinoma. The chain employs TRBV6-1 and TRBJ1-6, with TRBD1 matching over 8 bases. CDR3 region: CASGQGMGSPLHF. CDR3 DNA: TGTGCCAGTGGACAGGGAATGGGCTCACCCCTCCACTTT.